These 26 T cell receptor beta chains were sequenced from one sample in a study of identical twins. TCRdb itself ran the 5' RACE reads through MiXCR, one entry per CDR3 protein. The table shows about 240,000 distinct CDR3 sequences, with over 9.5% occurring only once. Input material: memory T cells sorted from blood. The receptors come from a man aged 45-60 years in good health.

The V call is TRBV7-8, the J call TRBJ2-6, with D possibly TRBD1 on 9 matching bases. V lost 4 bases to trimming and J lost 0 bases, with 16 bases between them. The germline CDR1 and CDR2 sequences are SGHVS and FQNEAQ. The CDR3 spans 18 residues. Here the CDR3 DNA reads TGTGCCAGCAGCTCGGGAGGGACAGGGTACTCTGGGGCCAACGTCCTGACTTTC. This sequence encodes CASSSGGTGYSGANVLTF.

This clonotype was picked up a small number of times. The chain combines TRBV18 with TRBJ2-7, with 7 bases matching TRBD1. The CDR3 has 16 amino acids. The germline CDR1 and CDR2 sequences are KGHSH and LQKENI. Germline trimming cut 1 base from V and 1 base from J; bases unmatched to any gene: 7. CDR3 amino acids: CASSPRSPGGSYEQYF. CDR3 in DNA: TGTGCCAGCTCACCACGGTCCCCAGGGGGTTCCTACGAGCAGTACTTC.

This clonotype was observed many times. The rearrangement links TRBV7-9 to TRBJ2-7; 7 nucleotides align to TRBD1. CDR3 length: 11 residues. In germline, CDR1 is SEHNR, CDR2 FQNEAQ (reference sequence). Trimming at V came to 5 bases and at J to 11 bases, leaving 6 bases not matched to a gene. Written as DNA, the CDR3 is TGTGCCAGCAGCGATAGACAGGGCGAGTACTTC. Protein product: CASSDRQGEYF.

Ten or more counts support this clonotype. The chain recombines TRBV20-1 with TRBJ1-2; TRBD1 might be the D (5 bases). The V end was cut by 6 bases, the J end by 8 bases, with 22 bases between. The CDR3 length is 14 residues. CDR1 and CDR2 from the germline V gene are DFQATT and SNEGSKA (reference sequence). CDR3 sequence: CSADAERQGGGYTF. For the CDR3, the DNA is TGCAGTGCGGACGCCGAACGTCAGGGTGGAGGCTACACCTTC.

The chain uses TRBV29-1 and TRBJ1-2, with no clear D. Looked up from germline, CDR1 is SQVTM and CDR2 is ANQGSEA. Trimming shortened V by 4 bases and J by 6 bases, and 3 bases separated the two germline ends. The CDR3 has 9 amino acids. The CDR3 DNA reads TGCAGCGTTGCGGATGGCTACACCTTC. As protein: CSVADGYTF.

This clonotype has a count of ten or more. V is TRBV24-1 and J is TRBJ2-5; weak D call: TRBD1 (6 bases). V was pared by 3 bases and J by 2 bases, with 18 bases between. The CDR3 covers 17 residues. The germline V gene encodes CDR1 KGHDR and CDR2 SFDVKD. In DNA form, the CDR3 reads TGTGCCACCAGTGATCGTATGGGGACAAATGGGCAAGAGACCCAGTACTTC. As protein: CATSDRMGTNGQETQYF.

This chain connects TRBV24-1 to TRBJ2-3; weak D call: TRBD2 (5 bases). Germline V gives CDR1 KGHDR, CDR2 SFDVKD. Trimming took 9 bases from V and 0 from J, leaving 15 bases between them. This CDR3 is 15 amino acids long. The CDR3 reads CATALGVASTDTQYF. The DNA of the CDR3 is TGTGCCACCGCCCTCGGGGTCGCTAGCACAGATACGCAGTATTTT.

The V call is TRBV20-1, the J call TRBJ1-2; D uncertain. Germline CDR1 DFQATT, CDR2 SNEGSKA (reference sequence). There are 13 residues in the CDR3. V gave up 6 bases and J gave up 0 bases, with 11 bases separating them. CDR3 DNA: TGCAGTGCCTCCTCGATAGCTAACTATGGCTACACCTTC. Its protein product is CSASSIANYGYTF.

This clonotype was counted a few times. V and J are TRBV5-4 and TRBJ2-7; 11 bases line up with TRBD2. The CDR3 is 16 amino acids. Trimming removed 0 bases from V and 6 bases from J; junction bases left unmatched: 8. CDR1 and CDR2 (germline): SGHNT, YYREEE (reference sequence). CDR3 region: CASSLGDIAGGREQYF. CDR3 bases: TGTGCCAGCAGCTTGGGAGATATAGCGGGGGGGCGCGAGCAGTACTTC. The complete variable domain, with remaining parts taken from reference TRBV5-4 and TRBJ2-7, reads ETGVTQSPTHLIKTRGQQVTLRCSSQSGHNTVSWYQQALGQGPQFIFQYYREEENGRGNFPPRFSGLQFPNYSSELNVNALELDDSALYLCASSLGDIAGGREQYFGPGTRLTVT.

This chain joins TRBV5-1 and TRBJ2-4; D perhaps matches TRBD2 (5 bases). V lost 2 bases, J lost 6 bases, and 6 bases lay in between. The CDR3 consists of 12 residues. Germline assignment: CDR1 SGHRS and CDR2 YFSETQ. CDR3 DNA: TGCGCCAGCAGCTTTGAGGGAAACATTCAGTACTTC. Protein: CASSFEGNIQYF.

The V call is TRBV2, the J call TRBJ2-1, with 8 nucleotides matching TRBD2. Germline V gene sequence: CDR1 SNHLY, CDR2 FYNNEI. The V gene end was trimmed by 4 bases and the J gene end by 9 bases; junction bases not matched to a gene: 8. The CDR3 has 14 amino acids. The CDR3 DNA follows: TGTGCCAGCAGTGGAAGCGGGAGATTCAGTGAGCAGTTCTTC. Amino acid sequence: CASSGSGRFSEQFF.

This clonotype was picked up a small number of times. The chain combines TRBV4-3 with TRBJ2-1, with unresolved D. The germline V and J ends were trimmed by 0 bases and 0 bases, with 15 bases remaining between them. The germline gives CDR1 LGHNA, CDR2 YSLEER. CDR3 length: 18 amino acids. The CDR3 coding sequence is TGCGCCAGCAGCCAAGAAGGTAGCCTCCAGGCCTCCTACAATGAGCAGTTCTTC. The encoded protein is CASSQEGSLQASYNEQFF.

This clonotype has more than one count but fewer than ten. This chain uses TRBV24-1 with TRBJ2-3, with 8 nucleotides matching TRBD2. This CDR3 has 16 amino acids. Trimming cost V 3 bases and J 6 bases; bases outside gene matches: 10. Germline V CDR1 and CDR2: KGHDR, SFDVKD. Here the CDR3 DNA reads TGTGCCACCAGTGATCCAGGGACTAGGGGGGGCGATACGCAGTATTTT. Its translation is CATSDPGTRGGDTQYF.

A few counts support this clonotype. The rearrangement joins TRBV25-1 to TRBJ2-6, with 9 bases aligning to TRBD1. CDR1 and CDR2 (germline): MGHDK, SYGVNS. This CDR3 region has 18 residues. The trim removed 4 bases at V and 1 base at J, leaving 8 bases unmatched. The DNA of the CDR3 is TGTGCCAGCAGTGCAAGACAGGGGGTCGGGTCTGGGGCCAACGTCCTGACTTTC. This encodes CASSARQGVGSGANVLTF. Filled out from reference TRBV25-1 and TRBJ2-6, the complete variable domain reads EADIYQTPRYLVIGTGKKITLECSQTMGHDKMYWYQQDPGMELHLIHYSYGVNSTEKGDLSSESTVSRIRTEHFPLTLESARPSHTSQYLCASSARQGVGSGANVLTFGAGSRLTVL.

DNA for the CDR3: TGTGCCAGCAGCTTAACGAACAGGGGCGGATACGAGCAGTACTTC. Protein product: CASSLTNRGGYEQYF. This chain links TRBV7-9 with TRBJ2-7; 7 bases align to TRBD1. With 2 bases clipped from V and 4 bases from J, the junction kept 8 bases outside the gene matches. The CDR3 extends over 15 amino acids. CDR1 and CDR2 (germline): SEHNR, FQNEAQ (reference sequence).

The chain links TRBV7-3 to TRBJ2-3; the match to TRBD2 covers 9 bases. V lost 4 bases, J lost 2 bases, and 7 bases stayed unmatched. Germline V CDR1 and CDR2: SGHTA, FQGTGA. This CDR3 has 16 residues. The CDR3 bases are TGTGCCAGCAGCTCTAAATTAGCGGGAGCCACAGATACGCAGTATTTT. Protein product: CASSSKLAGATDTQYF. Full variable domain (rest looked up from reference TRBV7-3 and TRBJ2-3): GAGVSQTPSNKVTEKGKYVELRCDPISGHTALYWYRQSLGQGPEFLIYFQGTGAADDSGLPNDRFFAVRPEGSVSTLKIQRTERGDSAVYLCASSSKLAGATDTQYFGPGTRLTVL.

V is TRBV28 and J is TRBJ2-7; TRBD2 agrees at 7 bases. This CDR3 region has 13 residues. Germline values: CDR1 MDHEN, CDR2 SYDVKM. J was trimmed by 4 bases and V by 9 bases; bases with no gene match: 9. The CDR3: CASHGGRSYEQYF. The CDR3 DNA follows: TGTGCCAGTCACGGGGGGAGATCGTACGAGCAGTACTTC. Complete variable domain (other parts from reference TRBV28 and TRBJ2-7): DVKVTQSSRYLVKRTGEKVFLECVQDMDHENMFWYRQDPGLGLRLIYFSYDVKMKEKGDIPEGYSVSREKKERFSLILESASTNQTSMYLCASHGGRSYEQYFGPGTRLTVT.

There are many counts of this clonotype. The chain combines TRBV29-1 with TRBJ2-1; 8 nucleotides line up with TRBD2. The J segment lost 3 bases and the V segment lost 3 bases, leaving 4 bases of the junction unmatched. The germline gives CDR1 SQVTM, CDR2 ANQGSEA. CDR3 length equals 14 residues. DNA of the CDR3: TGCAGCGTTGACGGCGGGAGGATCTACAATGAGCAGTTCTTC. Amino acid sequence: CSVDGGRIYNEQFF.

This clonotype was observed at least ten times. DNA of the CDR3: TGTGCCAGCAGCCAACGGACTAGCGGTCTCACAGATACGCAGTATTTT. This codes for CASSQRTSGLTDTQYF. This sequence joins TRBV7-9 and TRBJ2-3; 10 bases agree with TRBD2. J gave up 2 bases and V 5 bases, and 7 bases lay outside the gene matches. In germline, CDR1 is SEHNR, CDR2 FQNEAQ (reference sequence). This CDR3 comprises 16 residues.

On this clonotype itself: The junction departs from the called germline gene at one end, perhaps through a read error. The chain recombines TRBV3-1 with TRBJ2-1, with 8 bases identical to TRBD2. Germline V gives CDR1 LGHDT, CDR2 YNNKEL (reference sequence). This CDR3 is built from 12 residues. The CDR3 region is CASSPERGGVIF. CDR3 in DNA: TGTGCCAGCAGCCCCGAACGGGGGGGCGTCATCTTC.

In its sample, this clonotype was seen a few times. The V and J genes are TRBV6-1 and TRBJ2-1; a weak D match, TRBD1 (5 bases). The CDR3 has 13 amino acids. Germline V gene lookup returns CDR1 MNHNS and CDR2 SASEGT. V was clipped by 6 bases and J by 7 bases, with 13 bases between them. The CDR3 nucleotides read TGTGCCAGCAGAGACTGGACATTGAATGAGCAGTTCTTC. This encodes CASRDWTLNEQFF.

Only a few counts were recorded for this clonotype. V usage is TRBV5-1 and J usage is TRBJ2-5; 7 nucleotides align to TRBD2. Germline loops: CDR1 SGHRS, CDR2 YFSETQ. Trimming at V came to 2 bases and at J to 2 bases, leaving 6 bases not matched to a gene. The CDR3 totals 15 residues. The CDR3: CASSLGRGEQETQYF. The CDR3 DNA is TGCGCCAGCAGCTTAGGTCGGGGGGAACAAGAGACCCAGTACTTC.

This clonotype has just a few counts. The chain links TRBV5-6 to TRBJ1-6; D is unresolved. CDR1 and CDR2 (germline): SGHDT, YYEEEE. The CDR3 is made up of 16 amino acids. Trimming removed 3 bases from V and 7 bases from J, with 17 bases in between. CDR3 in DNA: TGTGCCAGCAGCTCCGGAATGGCTGCCGCAAATTCACCCCTCCACTTT. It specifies CASSSGMAAANSPLHF. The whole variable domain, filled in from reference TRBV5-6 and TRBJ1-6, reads DAGVTQSPTHLIKTRGQQVTLRCSPKSGHDTVSWYQQALGQGPQFIFQYYEEEERQRGNFPDRFSGHQFPNYSSELNVNALLLGDSALYLCASSSGMAAANSPLHFGNGTRLTVT.

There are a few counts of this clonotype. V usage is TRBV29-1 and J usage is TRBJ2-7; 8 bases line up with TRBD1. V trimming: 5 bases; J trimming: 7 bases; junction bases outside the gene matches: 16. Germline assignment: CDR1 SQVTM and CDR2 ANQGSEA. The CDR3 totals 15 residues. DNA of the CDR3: TGCAGCGTTCCTCGGACAGGGAGTCTCCTAGGGGAGCAGTACTTC. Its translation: CSVPRTGSLLGEQYF.

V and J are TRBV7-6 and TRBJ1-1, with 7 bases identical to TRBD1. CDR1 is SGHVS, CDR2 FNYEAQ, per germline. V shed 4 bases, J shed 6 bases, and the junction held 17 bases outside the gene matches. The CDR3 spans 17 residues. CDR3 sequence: CASSWPGQKDGGAEAFF. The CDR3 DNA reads TGTGCCAGCAGCTGGCCGGGACAGAAAGACGGTGGGGCTGAAGCTTTCTTT.

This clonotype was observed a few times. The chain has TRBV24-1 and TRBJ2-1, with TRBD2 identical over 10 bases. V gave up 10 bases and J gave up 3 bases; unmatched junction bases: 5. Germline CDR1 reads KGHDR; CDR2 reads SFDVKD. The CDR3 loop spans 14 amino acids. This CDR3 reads CATSSGRLYNEQFF. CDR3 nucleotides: TGTGCCACTAGTAGCGGGAGGCTCTACAATGAGCAGTTCTTC.